This is a list of T cell receptor beta chains from one sample in a study of blood T cell repertoires in COVID-19. Assay used: immunoSEQ multiplex PCR; TCRdb lists only in-frame clones, some missing. The top ten hold about 7.9% of the sample, which has roughly 33,000 clones, approximately 78% seen once. What was sequenced was peripheral blood. These receptors all come from a woman between 55 and 75 years old with acute or convalescent COVID-19. Both conserved end residues are part of each CDR3. Each record gives: J gene, D gene, clone size, V gene, CDR3 protein, CDR3 DNA. The D gene is left open where the match is weak. Expanded clones get a size class; other rows say once, few or many, or leave the size out.

j_call: TRBJ2-5
d_call: NA
clone_size: NA
v_call: TRBV2
cdr3_aa: CASSEGLDRDLQYF
cdr3_nt: TGTGCCAGCAGTGAAGGACTAGACCGGGACCTTCAGTACTTC

j_call: TRBJ1-5
d_call: TRBD1
clone_size: NA
v_call: TRBV5-6
cdr3_aa: CASSHGTGLNQPQHF
cdr3_nt: TGTGCCAGCAGCCACGGGACAGGGTTGAATCAGCCCCAGCATTTT

j_call: TRBJ2-7
d_call: TRBD2
clone_size: NA
v_call: TRBV19
cdr3_aa: CASSIVRGDYEQYF
cdr3_nt: TGTGCCAGTAGTATTGTGCGGGGGGACTACGAGCAGTACTTC

j_call: TRBJ2-1
d_call: TRBD2
clone_size: NA
v_call: TRBV10-2
cdr3_aa: CASMGEGYNEQFF
cdr3_nt: TGCGCCAGCATGGGGGAGGGTTACAATGAGCAGTTCTTC

j_call: TRBJ1-6
d_call: NA
clone_size: few
v_call: TRBV4-1
cdr3_aa: CASSQELYRAINSPLHF
cdr3_nt: TGCGCCAGCAGCCAAGAGCTCTACAGGGCCATTAATTCACCCCTCCACTTT

j_call: TRBJ2-2
d_call: NA
clone_size: NA
v_call: TRBV5-6
cdr3_aa: CASSPGPSTGELFF
cdr3_nt: TGTGCCAGCAGTCCAGGGCCCTCCACCGGGGAGCTGTTTTTT

j_call: TRBJ2-1
d_call: NA
clone_size: NA
v_call: TRBV21-1
cdr3_aa: CASSKGGREQFF
cdr3_nt: TGTGCCAGCAGCAAAGGGGGGCGTGAGCAGTTCTTC

j_call: TRBJ2-3
d_call: NA
clone_size: NA
v_call: TRBV20-1
cdr3_aa: CSASGATSSADTQYF
cdr3_nt: TGCAGTGCTAGTGGGGCCACTAGCTCCGCAGATACGCAGTATTTT

j_call: TRBJ1-1
d_call: TRBD1
clone_size: NA
v_call: TRBV28
cdr3_aa: CASSPADRAGTEAFF
cdr3_nt: TGTGCCAGCAGCCCCGCCGACAGGGCGGGCACTGAAGCTTTCTTT

j_call: TRBJ2-5
d_call: TRBD1
clone_size: NA
v_call: TRBV29-1
cdr3_aa: CSVTGQGETQYF
cdr3_nt: TGCAGCGTTACGGGACAGGGGGAGACCCAGTACTTC

j_call: TRBJ2-7
d_call: TRBD1
clone_size: NA
v_call: TRBV30
cdr3_aa: CAWSGDSRSEQYF
cdr3_nt: TGTGCCTGGAGTGGGGACAGCCGTAGCGAGCAGTACTTC

j_call: TRBJ2-7
d_call: NA
clone_size: NA
v_call: TRBV3-1/TRBV3-2
cdr3_aa: CASSHASPSLANPYEQYF
cdr3_nt: TGTGCCAGCAGCCACGCCAGCCCATCACTAGCCAATCCCTACGAGCAGTACTTC

j_call: TRBJ1-1
d_call: NA
clone_size: few
v_call: TRBV18
cdr3_aa: CASSPPTGNTEAFF
cdr3_nt: TGTGCCAGCTCACCACCGACAGGGAACACTGAAGCTTTCTTT

j_call: TRBJ2-5
d_call: TRBD2
clone_size: NA
v_call: TRBV5-1
cdr3_aa: CASSTRGSGEETQYF
cdr3_nt: TGCGCCAGCAGCACCCGGGGTAGCGGGGAAGAGACCCAGTACTTC

j_call: TRBJ2-2
d_call: NA
clone_size: NA
v_call: TRBV4-1
cdr3_aa: CATGTYANTGELFF
cdr3_nt: TGCGCCACCGGGACTTACGCGAACACCGGGGAGCTGTTTTTT

j_call: TRBJ2-2
d_call: TRBD1
clone_size: NA
v_call: TRBV2
cdr3_aa: CASRGQANTGELFF
cdr3_nt: TGTGCCAGCAGGGGACAGGCGAACACCGGGGAGCTGTTTTTT

j_call: TRBJ1-4
d_call: NA
clone_size: NA
v_call: TRBV7-9
cdr3_aa: CASSQSTANEKLFF
cdr3_nt: TGTGCCAGCAGCCAATCAACGGCTAATGAAAAACTGTTTTTT

j_call: TRBJ1-4
d_call: TRBD1
clone_size: few
v_call: TRBV2
cdr3_aa: CASSGDMQGAANEKLFF
cdr3_nt: TGTGCCAGCAGTGGGGATATGCAGGGGGCGGCTAATGAAAAACTGTTTTTT

j_call: TRBJ1-1
d_call: NA
clone_size: few
v_call: TRBV4-1
cdr3_aa: CASSQDSGGLGMNTEAFF
cdr3_nt: TGCGCCAGCAGCCAAGATTCCGGGGGGCTTGGCATGAACACTGAAGCTTTCTTT

j_call: TRBJ2-7
d_call: TRBD1
clone_size: NA
v_call: TRBV5-6
cdr3_aa: CASSYRRTGGGEQYF
cdr3_nt: TGTGCCAGCAGCTATCGAAGGACAGGGGGCGGTGAGCAGTACTTC

j_call: TRBJ1-1
d_call: NA
clone_size: few
v_call: TRBV4-1
cdr3_aa: CASSQDPQPNTEAFF
cdr3_nt: TGCGCCAGCAGCCAAGATCCACAGCCAAACACTGAAGCTTTCTTT

j_call: TRBJ2-7
d_call: NA
clone_size: NA
v_call: TRBV7-8
cdr3_aa: CASSLERGGYEQYF
cdr3_nt: TGTGCCAGCAGCTTAGAAAGGGGGGGTTACGAGCAGTACTTC

j_call: TRBJ2-7
d_call: NA
clone_size: NA
v_call: TRBV5-1
cdr3_aa: CASSDAGGSYEQYF
cdr3_nt: TGCGCCAGCAGCGATGCGGGTGGGTCCTACGAGCAGTACTTC

j_call: TRBJ1-5
d_call: NA
clone_size: NA
v_call: TRBV6-2/TRBV6-3
cdr3_aa: CASSRVGGAGSQPQHF
cdr3_nt: TGTGCCAGCAGTCGCGTTGGCGGGGCTGGCAGTCAGCCCCAGCATTTT

j_call: TRBJ1-5
d_call: TRBD1
clone_size: NA
v_call: TRBV5-5
cdr3_aa: CASSWGQGNYQPQHF
cdr3_nt: TGTGCCAGCAGCTGGGGACAGGGGAATTATCAGCCCCAGCATTTT

j_call: TRBJ1-4
d_call: NA
clone_size: NA
v_call: TRBV11-2
cdr3_aa: CATEHNEKLFF
cdr3_nt: TGTGCCACCGAACATAATGAAAAACTGTTTTTT

j_call: TRBJ1-1
d_call: NA
clone_size: NA
v_call: TRBV15
cdr3_aa: CATRPTGDWNTEAFF
cdr3_nt: TGTGCCACCAGGCCGACAGGTGATTGGAACACTGAAGCTTTCTTT

j_call: TRBJ1-4
d_call: NA
clone_size: NA
v_call: TRBV18
cdr3_aa: CASSPQVSPAANEKLFF
cdr3_nt: TGTGCCAGCTCACCCCAAGTATCTCCTGCGGCTAATGAAAAACTGTTTTTT

j_call: TRBJ1-1
d_call: NA
clone_size: NA
v_call: TRBV7-9
cdr3_aa: CASIRTLVARDEAFF
cdr3_nt: TGTGCCAGCATCCGAACGTTGGTCGCGAGGGATGAAGCTTTCTTT